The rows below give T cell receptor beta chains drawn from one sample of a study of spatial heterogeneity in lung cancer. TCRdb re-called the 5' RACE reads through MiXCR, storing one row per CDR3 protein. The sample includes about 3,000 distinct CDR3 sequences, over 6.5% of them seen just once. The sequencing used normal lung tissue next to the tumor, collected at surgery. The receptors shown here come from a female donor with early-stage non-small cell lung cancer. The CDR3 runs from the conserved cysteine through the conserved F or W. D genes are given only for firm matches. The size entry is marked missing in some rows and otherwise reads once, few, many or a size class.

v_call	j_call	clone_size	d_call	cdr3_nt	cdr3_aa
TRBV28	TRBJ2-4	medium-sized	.	TGTGCCAGCAGTACGGCCGGGACTGCCTCTGGAAACATTCAGTACTTC	CASSTAGTASGNIQYF
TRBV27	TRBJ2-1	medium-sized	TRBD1	TGTGCCAGCAGTTTACGCGGACAGGGATTGGGAAATGAGCAGTTCTTC	CASSLRGQGLGNEQFF
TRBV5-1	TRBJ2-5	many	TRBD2	TGCGCCAGCAGCTCCTTGGGACTAGTGTACCAAGAGACCCAGTACTTC	CASSSLGLVYQETQYF
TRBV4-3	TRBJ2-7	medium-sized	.	TGCGCCAGCAGCCAAGAAGGATGGGAAGAGCAGTACTTC	CASSQEGWEEQYF
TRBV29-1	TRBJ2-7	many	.	TGCAGCGTTGAAGGGGGGAGGAAGGACGAGCAGTACTTC	CSVEGGRKDEQYF
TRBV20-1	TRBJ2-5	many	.	TGCAGTGCAGGGGGGGGAGATGAGACCCAGTACTTC	CSAGGGDETQYF
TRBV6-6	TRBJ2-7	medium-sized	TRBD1	TGTGCCAGCAGTTCGCCTGACAGGGTTGCCTACGAGCAGTACTTC	CASSSPDRVAYEQYF
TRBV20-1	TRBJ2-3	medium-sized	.	TGCAGTGCTAGTATCCGGATCACAGATACGCAGTATTTT	CSASIRITDTQYF
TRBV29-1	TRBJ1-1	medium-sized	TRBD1	TGCAGCGTAAGGACAGGGCTTGACGATGAAGCTTTCTTT	CSVRTGLDDEAFF
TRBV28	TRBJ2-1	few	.	TGTGCCACCCAAGGGGGGAACTACAATGAGCAGTTCTTC	CATQGGNYNEQFF
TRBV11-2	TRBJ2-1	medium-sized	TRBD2	TGTGCCAGCAGCTTAACTAGCGGGGGTCATGAGCAGTTCTTC	CASSLTSGGHEQFF
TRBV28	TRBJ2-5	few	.	TGTGCCAGCAGTTTAATATTTGCAGGCGGGCGCCAAGAGACCCAGTACTTC	CASSLIFAGGRQETQYF
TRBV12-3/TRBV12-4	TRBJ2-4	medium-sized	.	TGTGCCAGCAGTTTAGGGCCAGGAATTGAGTCAAGTAAAAACATTCAGTACTTC	CASSLGPGIESSKNIQYF
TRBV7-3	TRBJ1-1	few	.	TGTGCCAGCAGACCGAGCGGAGGGAGGGCTTTCTTT	CASRPSGGRAFF
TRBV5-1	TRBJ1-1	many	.	TGCGCCAGCAGCTTCACAGGGTCCAAAACTGAAGCTTTCTTT	CASSFTGSKTEAFF
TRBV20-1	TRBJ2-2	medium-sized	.	TGCAGTGCGTCCGGGACAAACACCGGGGAGCTGTTTTTT	CSASGTNTGELFF
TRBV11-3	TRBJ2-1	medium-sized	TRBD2	TGTGCCAGCAGCTGGGGGGGGAGCTCCTACAATGAGCAGTTCTTC	CASSWGGSSYNEQFF
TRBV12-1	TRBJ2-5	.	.	TGTGCCAGCAGCGAGGGGAGAAGAAGGAAAGAGACCCAGTACTTC	CASSEGRRRKETQYF
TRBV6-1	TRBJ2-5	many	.	TGTGCCAGCAGTAGAAGGATTCTCGAGACCCAGTACTTC	CASSRRILETQYF
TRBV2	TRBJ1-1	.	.	TGTGCCAGCAGTGTGGACAGTCCCATGAACACTGAAGCTTTCTTT	CASSVDSPMNTEAFF
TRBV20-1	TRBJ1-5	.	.	TGCAGTGCCGAGGCGGCAGACAATCAGCCCCAGCATTTT	CSAEAADNQPQHF
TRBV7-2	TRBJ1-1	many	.	TGTGCCAGCAGCTTGGACACTGAAGCTTTCTTT	CASSLDTEAFF
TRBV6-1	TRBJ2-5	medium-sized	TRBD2	TGTGCCAGCAGTTGGACTAGCGGGGGGGCCCCAGAGACCCAGTACTTC	CASSWTSGGAPETQYF
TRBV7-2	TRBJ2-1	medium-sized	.	TGTGCCAGCAGCTTCCCGGGGATCTACAATGAGCAGTTCTTC	CASSFPGIYNEQFF
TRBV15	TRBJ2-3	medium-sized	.	TGTGCCACCAGCCCCCGGGATACAGATACGCAGTATTTT	CATSPRDTDTQYF
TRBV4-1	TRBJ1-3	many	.	TGCGCCAGCAGCCAAGATTCACCTGGAAACACCATATATTTT	CASSQDSPGNTIYF
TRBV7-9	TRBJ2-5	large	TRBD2	TGTGCCAGCAGCCCGGGGGGGGCCAAAGAGACCCAGTACTTC	CASSPGGAKETQYF
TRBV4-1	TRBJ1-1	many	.	TGCGCCAGCAGCCAAGTTTCAGGGGTAGGGACGAACACTGAAGCTTTCTTT	CASSQVSGVGTNTEAFF
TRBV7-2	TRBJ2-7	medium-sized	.	TGTGCCAGCAGCTTAGTCCATTTCTACGAGCAGTACTTC	CASSLVHFYEQYF
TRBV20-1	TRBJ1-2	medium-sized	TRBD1	TGCAGTGCTCTTCCCCCGGGAGACAGGGGATATGGCTACACCTTC	CSALPPGDRGYGYTF
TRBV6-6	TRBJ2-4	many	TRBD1	TGTGCCAGCCGAGACCCGGGACAGGGGTACAAAAACATTCAGTACTTC	CASRDPGQGYKNIQYF
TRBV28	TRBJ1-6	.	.	TGTGCCAGCAGTTTACGGCCCCTCCCGAGTTCACCCCTCCACTTT	CASSLRPLPSSPLHF
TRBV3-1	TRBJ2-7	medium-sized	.	TGTGCCAGCAGCCAAGGGTACGGGGCGCGATACGAGCAGTACTTC	CASSQGYGARYEQYF
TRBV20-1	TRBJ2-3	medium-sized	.	TGCAGTGCCGACTCCGGGAAGATGTTCACAGATACGCAGTATTTT	CSADSGKMFTDTQYF
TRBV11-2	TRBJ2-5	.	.	TGTGCCAGCGGGGGGCGGCTCGAGACCCAGTACTTC	CASGGRLETQYF
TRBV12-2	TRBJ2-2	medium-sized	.	TGTGCAAGTCGCTCATCCGGGCAGGGGGCGCGGACCGGGGAGCTGTTTTTT	CASRSSGQGARTGELFF
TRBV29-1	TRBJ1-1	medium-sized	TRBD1	TGCAGCGTTGAGGGACAGCCTAACACTGAAGCTTTCTTT	CSVEGQPNTEAFF